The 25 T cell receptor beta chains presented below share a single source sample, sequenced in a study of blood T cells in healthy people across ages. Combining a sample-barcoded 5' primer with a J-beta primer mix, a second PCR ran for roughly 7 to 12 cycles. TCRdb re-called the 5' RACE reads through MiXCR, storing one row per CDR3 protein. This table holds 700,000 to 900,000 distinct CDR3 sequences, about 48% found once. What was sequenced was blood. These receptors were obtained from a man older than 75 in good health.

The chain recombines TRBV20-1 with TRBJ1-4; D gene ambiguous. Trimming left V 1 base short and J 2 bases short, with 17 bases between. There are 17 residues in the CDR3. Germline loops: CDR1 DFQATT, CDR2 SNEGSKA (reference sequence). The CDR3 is CSARVFRAGKTNEKLFF. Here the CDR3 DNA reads TGCAGTGCTAGAGTTTTCCGGGCCGGAAAGACTAATGAAAAACTGTTTTTT.

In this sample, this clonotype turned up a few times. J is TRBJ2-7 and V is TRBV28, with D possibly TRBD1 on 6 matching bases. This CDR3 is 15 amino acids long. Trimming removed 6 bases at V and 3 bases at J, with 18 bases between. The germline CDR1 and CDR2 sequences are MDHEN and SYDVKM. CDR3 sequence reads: CASRLKGTPNYEQYF. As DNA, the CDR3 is TGTGCCAGCAGACTAAAAGGGACACCAAACTACGAGCAGTACTTC.

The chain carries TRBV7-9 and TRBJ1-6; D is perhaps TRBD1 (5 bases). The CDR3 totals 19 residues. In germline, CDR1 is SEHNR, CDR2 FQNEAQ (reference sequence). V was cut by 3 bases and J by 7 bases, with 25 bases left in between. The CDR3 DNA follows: TGTGCCAGCAGCTTTGATACGGGGCAGAATCGGCGTAGGAATTCACCCCTCCACTTT. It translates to CASSFDTGQNRRRNSPLHF.

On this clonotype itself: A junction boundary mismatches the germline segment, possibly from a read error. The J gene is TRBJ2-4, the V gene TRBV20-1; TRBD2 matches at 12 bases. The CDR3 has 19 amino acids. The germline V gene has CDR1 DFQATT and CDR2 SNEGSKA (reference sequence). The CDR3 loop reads CGARAQRLAGGLAKNIQYF. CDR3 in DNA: TGCGGTGCTAGAGCCCAGAGGCTAGCGGGAGGGTTAGCCAAAAACATTCAGTACTTC.

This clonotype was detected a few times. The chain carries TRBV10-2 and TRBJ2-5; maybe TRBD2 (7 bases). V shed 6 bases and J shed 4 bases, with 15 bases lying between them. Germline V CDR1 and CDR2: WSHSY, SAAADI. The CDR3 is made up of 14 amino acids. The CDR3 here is CASSHVRGGETQYF. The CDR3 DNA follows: TGCGCCAGCAGCCACGTAAGGGGGGGAGAGACCCAGTACTTC.

The CDR3 nucleotides read TGTGCCAGCAGTGAGGCCAGCGGGCGCGCCTACGAGCAGTACTTC. The encoded protein is CASSEASGRAYEQYF. The chain couples TRBV6-1 to TRBJ2-5, with D perhaps matching TRBD2 (6 bases). The better agreement between TRBJ2-7 and the DNA end casts doubt on the J call. In germline, CDR1 is MNHNS, CDR2 SASEGT. The CDR3 extends over 15 amino acids.

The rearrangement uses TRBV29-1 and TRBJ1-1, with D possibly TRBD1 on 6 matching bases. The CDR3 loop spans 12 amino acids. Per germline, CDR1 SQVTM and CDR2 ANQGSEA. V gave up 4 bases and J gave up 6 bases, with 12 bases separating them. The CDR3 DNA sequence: TGCAGCGTTGGCAGGGGTTACGCTGAAGCTTTCTTT. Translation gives CSVGRGYAEAFF.

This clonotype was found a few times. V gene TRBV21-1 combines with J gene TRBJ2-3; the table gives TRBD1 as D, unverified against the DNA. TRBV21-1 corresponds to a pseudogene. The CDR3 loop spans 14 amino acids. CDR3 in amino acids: CASVVGTAHRYAYF. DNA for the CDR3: TGTGCCAGCGTCGTCGGGACAGCTCACAGATACGCGTATTTT.

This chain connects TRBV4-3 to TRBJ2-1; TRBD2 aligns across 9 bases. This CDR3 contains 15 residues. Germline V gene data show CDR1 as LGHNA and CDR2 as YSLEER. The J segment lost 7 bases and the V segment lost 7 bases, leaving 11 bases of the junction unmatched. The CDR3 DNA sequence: TGCGCCAGCAATACCGTGGCGGGAGGGGAGAATGAGCAGTTCTTC. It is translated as CASNTVAGGENEQFF.

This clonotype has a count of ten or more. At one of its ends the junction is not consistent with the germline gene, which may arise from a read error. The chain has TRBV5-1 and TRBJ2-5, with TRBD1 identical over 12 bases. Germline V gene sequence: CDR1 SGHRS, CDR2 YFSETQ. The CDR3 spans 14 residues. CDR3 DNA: TGTGCCAGCAGCTTGGGACAGGGGGCGGAGACCCAGTACTTC. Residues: CASSLGQGAETQYF.

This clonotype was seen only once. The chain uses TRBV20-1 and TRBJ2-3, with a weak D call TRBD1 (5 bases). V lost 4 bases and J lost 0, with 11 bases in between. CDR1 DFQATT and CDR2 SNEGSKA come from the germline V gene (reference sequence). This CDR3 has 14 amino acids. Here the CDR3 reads CSATWGGSTDTQYF. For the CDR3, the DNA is TGCAGTGCTACGTGGGGCGGTAGCACAGATACGCAGTATTTT.

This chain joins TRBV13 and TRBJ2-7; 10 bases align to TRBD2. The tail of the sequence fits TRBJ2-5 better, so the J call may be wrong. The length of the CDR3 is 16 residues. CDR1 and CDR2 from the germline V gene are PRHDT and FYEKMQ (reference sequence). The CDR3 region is CASSLLAGVEGETQYF. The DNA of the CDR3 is TGTGCCAGCAGCTTACTAGCGGGAGTGGAGGGAGAGACCCAGTACTTC.

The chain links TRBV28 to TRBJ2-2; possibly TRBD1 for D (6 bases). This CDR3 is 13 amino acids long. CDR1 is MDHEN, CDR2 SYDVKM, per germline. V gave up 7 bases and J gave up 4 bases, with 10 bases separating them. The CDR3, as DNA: TGTGCCAGCAAACAAGGGGGCACCGGGGAGCTGTTTTTT. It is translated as CASKQGGTGELFF.

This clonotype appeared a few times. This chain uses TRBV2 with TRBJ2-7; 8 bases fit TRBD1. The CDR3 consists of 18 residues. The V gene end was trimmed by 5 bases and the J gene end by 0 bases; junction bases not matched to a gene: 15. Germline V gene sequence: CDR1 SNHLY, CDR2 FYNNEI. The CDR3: CASSSRGRVNRSSYEQYF. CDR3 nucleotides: TGTGCCAGCAGTTCCAGGGGGCGGGTAAACCGGAGCTCCTACGAGCAGTACTTC. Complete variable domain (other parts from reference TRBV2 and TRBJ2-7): EPEVTQTPSHQVTQMGQEVILRCVPISNHLYFYWYRQILGQKVEFLVSFYNNEISEKSEIFDDQFSVERPDGSNFTLKIRSTKLEDSAMYFCASSSRGRVNRSSYEQYFGPGTRLTVT.

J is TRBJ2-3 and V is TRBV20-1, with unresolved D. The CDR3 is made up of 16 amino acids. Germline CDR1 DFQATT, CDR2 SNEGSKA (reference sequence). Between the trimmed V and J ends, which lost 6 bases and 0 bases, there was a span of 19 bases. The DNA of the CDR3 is TGCAGTGCCAACCAGAATCAGAGATCTAGCACAGATACGCAGTATTTT. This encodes CSANQNQRSSTDTQYF.

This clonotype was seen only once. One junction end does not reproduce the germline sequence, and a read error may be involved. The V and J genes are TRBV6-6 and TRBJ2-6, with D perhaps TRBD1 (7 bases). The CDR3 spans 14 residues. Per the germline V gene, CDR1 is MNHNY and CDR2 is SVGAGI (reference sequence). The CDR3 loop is CASSNPGGQTTEAF. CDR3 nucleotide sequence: TGTGCCAGCAGTAATCCCGGGGGACAGACCACTGAAGCTTTC.

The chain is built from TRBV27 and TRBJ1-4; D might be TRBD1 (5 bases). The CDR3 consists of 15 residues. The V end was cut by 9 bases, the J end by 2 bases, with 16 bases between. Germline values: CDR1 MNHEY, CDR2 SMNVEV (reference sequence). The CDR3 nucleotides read TGTGCCAGATGGGCCCCCGGGGACACTAATGAAAAACTGTTTTTT. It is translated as CARWAPGDTNEKLFF.

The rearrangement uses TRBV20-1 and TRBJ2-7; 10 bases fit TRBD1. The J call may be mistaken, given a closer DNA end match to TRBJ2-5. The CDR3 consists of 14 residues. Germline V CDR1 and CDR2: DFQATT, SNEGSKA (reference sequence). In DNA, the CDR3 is TGCAGTGCTAGTGCAGGACAGGGGGAAGAGACCCAGTACTTC. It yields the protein CSASAGQGEETQYF.

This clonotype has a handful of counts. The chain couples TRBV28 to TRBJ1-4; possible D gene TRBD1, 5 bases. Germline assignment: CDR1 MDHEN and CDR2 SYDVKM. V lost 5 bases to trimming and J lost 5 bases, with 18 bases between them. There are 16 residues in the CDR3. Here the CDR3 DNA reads TGTGCCAGCAGTAGGGGACGGATTGCATCGAATGAAAAACTGTTTTTT. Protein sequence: CASSRGRIASNEKLFF.

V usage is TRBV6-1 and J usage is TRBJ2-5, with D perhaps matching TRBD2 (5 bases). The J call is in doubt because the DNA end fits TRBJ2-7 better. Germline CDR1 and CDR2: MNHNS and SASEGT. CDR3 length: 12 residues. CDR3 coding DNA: TGTGCCAGCAGTGAACCCGGAGGCGAGCAGTACTTC. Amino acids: CASSEPGGEQYF.

CDR3 region: CASSFRVAFSNQPQHF. Written as DNA, the CDR3 is TGTGCCAGCAGTTTTCGGGTCGCTTTTAGCAATCAGCCCCAGCATTTT. This chain connects TRBV28 to TRBJ1-5; no clear D gene. This CDR3 region has 16 residues. Trimming removed 3 bases at V and 0 bases at J, with 12 bases between. Germline CDR1 reads MDHEN; CDR2 reads SYDVKM.

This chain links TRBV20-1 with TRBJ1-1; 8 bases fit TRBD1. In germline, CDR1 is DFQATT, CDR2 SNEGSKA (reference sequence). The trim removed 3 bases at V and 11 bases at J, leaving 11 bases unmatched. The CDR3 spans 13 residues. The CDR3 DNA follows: TGCAGTGCTAGGGGGGGGCAGGGGGCGCGGGCTTTCTTT. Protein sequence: CSARGGQGARAFF.

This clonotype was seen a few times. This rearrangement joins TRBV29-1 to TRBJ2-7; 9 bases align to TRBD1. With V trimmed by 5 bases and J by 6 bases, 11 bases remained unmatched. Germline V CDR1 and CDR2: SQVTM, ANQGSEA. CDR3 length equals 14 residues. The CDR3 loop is CSVIQGAGVGEQYF. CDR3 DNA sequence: TGCAGCGTTATACAGGGGGCGGGTGTAGGCGAGCAGTACTTC.

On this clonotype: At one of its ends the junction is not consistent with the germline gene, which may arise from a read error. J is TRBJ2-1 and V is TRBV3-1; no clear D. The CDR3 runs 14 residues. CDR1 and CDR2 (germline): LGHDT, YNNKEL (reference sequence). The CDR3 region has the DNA TGTGCCAGTAGCCATGGTCTGGCTGGGAATGAGCAGTTCTTC. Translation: CASSHGLAGNEQFF.

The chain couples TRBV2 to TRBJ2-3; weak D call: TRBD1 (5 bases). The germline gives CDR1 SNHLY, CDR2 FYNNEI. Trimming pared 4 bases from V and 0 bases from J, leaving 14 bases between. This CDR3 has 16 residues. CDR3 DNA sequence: TGTGCCAGCAGTGTGCAGCCAGGGCCGAGCACAGATACGCAGTATTTT. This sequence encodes CASSVQPGPSTDTQYF.